Following are 12 T cell receptor beta chains from one sample sequenced in a study of shared clonotypes between healthy human individuals. The assay was immunoSEQ multiplex PCR, and TCRdb's table has in-frame clones only and misses some. Among approximately 740,000 clones listed, 80% to 95% were seen once. The naive CD8 population came from CD45RO-negative cells selected for CCR7, without terminally differentiated effector memory CD45RA+ cells. The sequencing sample was made of naive CD8+ T cells sorted from blood. These receptor sequences come from a man aged 25 to 40 in good health.

The count of this clone is one. The rearrangement uses TRBV7-9 and TRBJ2-2; D may correspond to TRBD1 or TRBD2 (5 bases each). This CDR3 region has 11 residues. Between the trimmed V and J ends, which lost 10 bases and 6 bases, there was a span of 9 bases. CDR1 and CDR2 (germline): SEHNR, FQNEAQ (reference sequence). Here the CDR3 reads CAIEGPGELFF. CDR3 sequence (DNA): TGTGCCATCGAGGGACCCGGGGAGCTGTTTTTT.

The rearrangement joins TRBV6-5 to TRBJ2-3; no clear D gene. Germline CDR1 reads MNHEY; CDR2 reads SVGAGI. The CDR3 extends over 13 amino acids. With 2 bases removed from V and 2 bases from J, the gap between germline ends came to 5 bases. CDR3: CASSYSPTDTQYF. CDR3 nucleotide sequence: TGTGCCAGCAGTTACAGCCCCACAGATACGCAGTATTTT.

The genes are TRBV6-5 and TRBJ2-2; 9 nucleotides agree with TRBD2. Trimming at V came to 0 bases and at J to 4 bases, leaving 3 bases not matched to a gene. Germline assignment: CDR1 MNHEY and CDR2 SVGAGI. This CDR3 has 16 amino acids. The CDR3 region is CASSYSAGGSTGELFF. CDR3 bases: TGTGCCAGCAGTTACTCTGCGGGAGGGAGCACCGGGGAGCTGTTTTTT.

The chain joins TRBV6-1 to TRBJ2-1, with a possible D match to TRBD2 (5 bases). Germline V lookup: CDR1 MNHNS, CDR2 SASEGT. The V gene lost 6 bases and the J gene lost 4 bases, with 10 bases spanning the gap. CDR3 size: 13 residues. CDR3 nucleotides: TGTGCCAGCAGCGCCGGGATATACAATGAGCAGTTCTTC. Amino acids: CASSAGIYNEQFF.

The V call is TRBV5-1, the J call TRBJ2-1, with 10 bases matching TRBD2. The trim removed 4 bases at V and 3 bases at J, leaving 7 bases unmatched. This CDR3 spans 16 amino acids. The germline V gene encodes CDR1 SGHRS and CDR2 YFSETQ. CDR3 protein: CASSPFTSGNYNEQFF. In nucleotides, the CDR3 is TGCGCCAGCAGCCCCTTTACTAGCGGGAACTACAATGAGCAGTTCTTC.

J is TRBJ2-1 and V is TRBV4-1, with 7 nucleotides matching TRBD2. The V and J ends lost 6 bases and 7 bases, in that order; junction bases with no gene match: 15. Germline CDR1 reads MGHRA; CDR2 reads YSYEKL. The length of the CDR3 is 16 residues. The CDR3 DNA follows: TGCGCCAGCAGACAGAGAAGGGCTAGCGGACAAAATGAGCAGTTCTTC. Protein sequence: CASRQRRASGQNEQFF.

In this sample, this clone turned up a few times. Other DNA sequences within the sample encode an identical CDR3. The J gene is TRBJ2-1, the V gene TRBV7-9; D call uncertain. There are 10 residues in the CDR3. The V gene lost 3 bases and the J gene lost 9 bases, with 3 bases spanning the gap. Germline assignment: CDR1 SEHNR and CDR2 FQNEAQ (reference sequence). CDR3 sequence: CASSLSEQFF. DNA for the CDR3: TGTGCCAGCAGCTTGAGTGAGCAGTTCTTC.

The chain combines TRBV9 with TRBJ1-3; TRBD1 might be the D (5 bases). V was trimmed by 7 bases and J by 0 bases, leaving 17 bases between them. This CDR3 is 16 amino acids long. Per the germline V gene, CDR1 is SGDLS and CDR2 is YYNGEE. CDR3 nucleotide sequence: TGTGCCAGCTCTCCAGGGTGGGGGGGCTCTGGAAACACCATATATTTT. Its translation: CASSPGWGGSGNTIYF.

This chain links TRBV10-3 with TRBJ2-7; 10 nucleotides match TRBD2. This CDR3 spans 17 amino acids. Germline values: CDR1 ENHRY, CDR2 SYGVKD. Trimming at V came to 2 bases and at J to 0 bases, leaving 7 bases not matched to a gene. Here the CDR3 reads CAISERSSGSPSYEQYF. The CDR3 DNA is TGTGCCATCAGTGAGAGGTCTAGCGGGAGTCCCTCCTACGAGCAGTACTTC.

The rearrangement joins TRBV6-5 to TRBJ2-7; TRBD2 might be the D (5 bases). The CDR3 consists of 11 residues. Germline V gene lookup returns CDR1 MNHEY and CDR2 SVGAGI. V was trimmed by 10 bases and J by 1 base, leaving 8 bases between them. The CDR3 sequence: CATGESYEQYF. The CDR3 DNA is TGTGCCACCGGGGAATCCTACGAGCAGTACTTC.

This chain uses TRBV5-4 with TRBJ1-2; TRBD1 aligns across 11 bases. The CDR3 loop spans 18 amino acids. The ends lost 2 bases at V and 8 bases at J; junction bases unmatched: 17. The germline V gene has CDR1 SGHNT and CDR2 YYREEE (reference sequence). CDR3 sequence (DNA): TGTGCCAGCAGCTTACTGGTTTTGGGGACAGGGGGATCCCGGGGCTACACCTTC. As protein: CASSLLVLGTGGSRGYTF.

The chain is built from TRBV28 and TRBJ2-7, with TRBD1 matching 10 bases. Germline V gene sequence: CDR1 MDHEN, CDR2 SYDVKM. V shed 4 bases and J 1 base; nucleotides not matched to a gene: 4. The CDR3 runs to 15 residues. The DNA for the CDR3 is TGTGCCAGCAGTTCTTGGACAGGGGGTTCCTACGAGCAGTACTTC. It is translated as CASSSWTGGSYEQYF.